Listed below are T cell receptor beta chains from one sample, sequenced in a study of beta chain features in type 1 diabetes. Profiled with immunoSEQ multiplex PCR; TCRdb holds only in-frame clones, not every one. The sample records roughly 300,000 clones, around 8.5% being singletons. Sequences were obtained from central memory CD4+ T cells from blood. These receptors all stem from a man between 25 and 39 years old with type 1 diabetes. The CDR3 runs from the conserved cysteine through the conserved F or W. The order of the fields is V gene, J gene, clone size, D gene, CDR3 protein, CDR3 DNA. The D gene is left open where the match is weak. Size values are once, few and many counts, or a class for expanded clones, and some rows have none.

TRBV7-6	TRBJ1-2	few	TRBD1	CASSFMTGQGGYTF	TGTGCCAGCAGCTTCATGACAGGGCAGGGGGGCTACACCTTC
TRBV9	TRBJ2-7	-	TRBD1	CASSVQGDSYEQYF	TGTGCCAGCAGCGTACAGGGGGATAGTTACGAGCAGTACTTC
TRBV5-1	TRBJ1-2	few	-	CASSPGTNYGYTF	TGCGCCAGCAGCCCCGGGACAAACTATGGCTACACCTTC
TRBV5-1	TRBJ2-1	-	-	CASSLEGSEQFF	TGCGCCAGCAGCTTGGAAGGCTCTGAGCAGTTCTTC
TRBV19	TRBJ1-1	-	-	CAKTGSTEAFF	TGTGCCAAAACAGGGTCCACTGAAGCTTTCTTT
TRBV10-3	TRBJ2-7	few	-	CAISDRTGTYEQYF	TGTGCCATCAGTGACCGGACGGGGACCTACGAGCAGTACTTC
TRBV18	TRBJ1-1	many	-	CASSPNRARGGNTEAFF	TGTGCCAGCTCCCCGAACAGGGCGAGAGGGGGAAACACTGAAGCTTTCTTT
TRBV7-2	TRBJ2-1	few	TRBD2	CASSLDPGGSYNEQFF	TGTGCCAGCAGCTTAGATCCGGGGGGCTCCTACAATGAGCAGTTCTTC
TRBV15	TRBJ1-6	-	TRBD1	CATSRAGQASSPLHF	TGTGCCACCAGCAGAGCGGGACAGGCTTCTTCACCCCTCCACTTT
TRBV30	TRBJ2-7	few	-	CAWTSVHEQYF	TGTGCCTGGACGTCTGTCCACGAGCAGTACTTC
TRBV7-2	TRBJ2-3	many	-	CASSLGAQGFGDTQYF	TGTGCCAGCAGCTTAGGGGCTCAGGGGTTTGGAGATACGCAGTATTTT
TRBV7-2	TRBJ2-3	-	-	CASSLDYGSDTQYF	TGTGCCAGCAGCTTAGACTACGGATCGGATACGCAGTATTTT
TRBV30	TRBJ1-5	-	-	CAWSLRTNQPQHF	TGTGCCTGGAGTTTAAGGACCAATCAGCCCCAGCATTTT
TRBV5-5	TRBJ2-1	many	-	CASSLGLRDEQFF	TGTGCCAGCAGCTTGGGGCTCAGGGACGAGCAGTTCTTC
TRBV5-1	TRBJ2-7	few	-	CASSLDGGPTYEQYF	TGCGCCAGCAGCTTGGATGGGGGCCCCACCTACGAGCAGTACTTC
TRBV6-5	TRBJ2-7	few	-	CASSYAWDAVGEQYF	TGTGCCAGCAGTTACGCTTGGGACGCTGTAGGAGAGCAGTACTTC
TRBV14	TRBJ2-6	many	-	CASSQGLSSSGANVLTF	TGTGCCAGCAGCCAAGGACTTTCCAGCTCTGGGGCCAACGTCCTGACTTTC
TRBV6-5	TRBJ1-4	few	-	CASRDPGSEKLFF	TGTGCCAGCAGAGACCCGGGGTCCGAAAAACTGTTTTTT
TRBV25-1	TRBJ2-3	-	-	CASSGDLNTDTQYF	TGTGCCAGCAGTGGGGACTTAAACACAGATACGCAGTATTTT
TRBV5-4	TRBJ2-7	-	TRBD2	CASGLAGGHEQYF	TGTGCCAGCGGACTAGCGGGGGGGCATGAGCAGTACTTC
TRBV7-2	TRBJ2-1	few	-	CASSFLGGSYNEQFF	TGTGCCAGCAGCTTTTTGGGGGGATCCTACAATGAGCAGTTCTTC
TRBV30	TRBJ1-2	few	-	CAWSGGDPYGYTF	TGTGCCTGGAGTGGGGGGGATCCCTATGGCTACACCTTC